The T cell receptor beta chain under discussion was sequenced for a study of tumor-infiltrating lymphocytes in primary liver carcinoma. Total RNA (roughly 0.45 ug) served as template for TCR beta cDNA synthesis primed by a constant-region primer. Three nested multiplex PCR rounds of slightly modified ARM-PCR generated TCR beta libraries. In the first two PCR rounds, TRBV1-TRBV30 forward primers were paired with a C-beta reverse primer, and each round lasted about 9 cycles. Using its own MiXCR run on the multiplex PCR reads, TCRdb lists one record per CDR3 protein. The sample shows 84,000 or so distinct CDR3 sequences, 72% of them seen only once. The germline gives CDR1 MGHRA, CDR2 YSYEKL. CDR3 size: 14 residues. Losses at the gene ends were 6 bases for V and 7 bases for J; bases not matched to a gene: 8. For each extraction, RNA and DNA were obtained together from approximately 20-30 mg of unsorted bulk tissue. Chronic HBV infection, which was untreated, was present in the patients.

This clonotype was seen at least ten times. The TCR comes from a man in his forties with primary liver carcinoma and hepatitis B virus infection. Source material: liver tumor tissue from sampling region 1. Sample subset: tumor region T1, superior pole. This chain joins TRBV4-1 and TRBJ2-2, with 7 bases that match TRBD1. CDR3: CASRLGGQGGELFF. Here the CDR3 DNA reads TGCGCCAGCAGACTAGGGGGCCAGGGCGGGGAGCTGTTTTTT.